Shown below are 10 T cell receptor beta chains from a single sample sequenced in a study of OX40 agonist ivuxolimab in advanced cancers. Only in-frame clones appear in the TCRdb table, and some are missing; sequencing was by immunoSEQ multiplex PCR. The top ten clones hold over 0.55% of a sample with some 41,000 clones, roughly 89% of them seen once. Here the sequenced sample was CD4+ or CD8+ T cells sorted from blood, taken in a trial of the OX40 agonist ivuxolimab. All receptors derive from an adult with an advanced solid tumor such as melanoma, head and neck, liver or kidney cancer.

The chain is built from TRBV28 and TRBJ1-2; D may be TRBD1 (5 bases). Germline CDR1 reads MDHEN; CDR2 reads SYDVKM. This CDR3 comprises 14 residues. V dropped 7 bases and J dropped 4 bases, with 16 bases sitting between them. CDR3 amino acids: CASTTIGGGYGYTF. In nucleotides, the CDR3 is TGTGCCAGCACTACTATTGGGGGGGGCTATGGCTACACCTTC.

This chain connects TRBV12-5 to TRBJ1-1; D is unclear. Between the trimmed V and J ends, which lost 0 bases and 5 bases, there was a span of 10 bases. From germline, CDR1 is LGHNT and CDR2 FRNRAP. The CDR3 extends over 14 amino acids. CDR3 protein: CASGLVGGNTEAFF. The CDR3 DNA reads as TGTGCTAGTGGTTTGGTAGGAGGGAATACTGAAGCTTTCTTT.

The chain employs TRBV5-6 and TRBJ1-5, with a tentative D call TRBD1 (6 bases). In germline, CDR1 is SGHDT, CDR2 YYEEEE. Trimming cost V 4 bases and J 2 bases, with 13 bases left between them. The CDR3 is 15 amino acids. Here the CDR3 reads CASSMGTSGNQPQHF. The CDR3 region has the DNA TGTGCCAGCAGCATGGGGACATCTGGCAATCAGCCCCAGCATTTT.

In its sample, this clone was seen once. The chain uses TRBV7-9 and TRBJ1-5, with D hard to call. Germline lookup yields CDR1 SEHNR and CDR2 FQNEAQ (reference sequence). Trimming pared 1 base from V and 1 base from J, leaving 8 bases between. CDR3 length: 15 residues. CDR3 amino acids: CASSLGTVSNQPQHF. Written as DNA, the CDR3 is TGTGCCAGCAGCTTAGGGACGGTGAGCAATCAGCCCCAGCATTTT.

This clone came up once. This CDR3 reads CASSRGIVGNQPQHF. CDR3 bases: TGTGCCAGCAGCCGGGGAATAGTGGGCAATCAGCCCCAGCATTTT. The gene calls are TRBV5-8 and TRBJ1-5; D is undetermined. The CDR3 totals 15 residues. The germline V gene encodes CDR1 SGHTS and CDR2 YDEGEE. V shed 4 bases and J shed 2 bases, with 13 bases lying between them.

A single count supports this clone. The genes are TRBV28 and TRBJ2-5; D may correspond to TRBD1 or TRBD2 (5 bases each). CDR1 is MDHEN, CDR2 SYDVKM, per germline. Trimming left V 3 bases short and J 4 bases short, with 12 bases between. The CDR3 extends over 14 amino acids. CDR3 in DNA: TGTGCCAGCAGTTTCCTCTCGAGGGGAGAGACCCAGTACTTC. Translating gives CASSFLSRGETQYF.

This clone turned up a few times. The chain joins TRBV6-6 to TRBJ2-2; D may match TRBD1 or TRBD2 (6 bases each). The CDR3 covers 15 residues. Germline values: CDR1 MNHNY, CDR2 SVGAGI (reference sequence). The ends were cut back, 7 bases at V and 6 bases at J, with 18 bases in the middle. The CDR3 sequence: CASNPRRGEAGELFF. The CDR3 DNA sequence: TGTGCCAGCAACCCTCGGAGGGGGGAGGCCGGGGAGCTGTTTTTT.

The chain uses TRBV7-8 and TRBJ1-2, with D maybe TRBD1 (5 bases). The CDR3 length is 15 residues. The V gene's germline CDR1 is SGHVS and CDR2 FQNEAQ. V was trimmed by 5 bases and J by 6 bases, leaving 19 bases between them. CDR3 sequence: CASSLNLRGTDGYTF. The CDR3 bases are TGTGCCAGCAGCCTTAATCTTCGGGGGACGGATGGCTACACCTTC.

CDR3: CASSPRQEAGRRGIRGYTF. CDR3 in DNA: TGTGCCAGCAGCCCCCGGCAGGAGGCAGGGCGGCGGGGGATCCGTGGCTACACCTTC. The genes are TRBV7-3 and TRBJ1-2; possibly TRBD1 for D (5 bases). Trimming cost V 5 bases and J 7 bases, with 32 bases left between them. Germline lookup yields CDR1 SGHTA and CDR2 FQGTGA. CDR3 length equals 19 residues.

The chain uses TRBV6-1 and TRBJ1-2, with D tentatively TRBD1 (5 bases). CDR3 length: 14 residues. Germline-derived CDR1 and CDR2 are MNHNS and SASEGT. V dropped 1 base and J dropped 4 bases, with 10 bases sitting between them. This CDR3 is CASSEGGYLYGYTF. DNA for the CDR3: TGTGCCAGCAGTGAAGGGGGGTACCTCTATGGCTACACCTTC.